Listed below are T cell receptor beta chains from one sample, sequenced in a study of cytomegalovirus exposure and HLA in healthy donors. Sequencing was performed with immunoSEQ multiplex PCR; in TCRdb, only in-frame clones are kept and a portion is missing. The table includes 110,000 to 150,000 clones, roughly 92% detected once. The sequencing sample was made of PBMCs. These receptor sequences come from a man aged 18 to 35 in good health and CMV-seronegative. CDR3s include the opening cysteine and the closing phenylalanine or tryptophan. Fields, in order: J gene, V gene, D gene, clone size, CDR3 DNA, CDR3 protein. The D gene is left open where the match is weak. Some rows have no size entry. The others give once, few or many, or a class for an expanded clone.

j_gene: TRBJ1-5; v_gene: TRBV7-6; d_gene: .; abundance: .; CDR3nt: TGTGCCAGCAGCCCAATACGGGGGGTGAGCAATCAGCCCCAGCATTTT; CDR3aa: CASSPIRGVSNQPQHF
j_gene: TRBJ1-1; v_gene: TRBV10-3; d_gene: TRBD1; abundance: .; CDR3nt: TGTGCCATCAAGCCGGGACAGGGTACTTCTAAGAACACTGAAGCTTTCTTT; CDR3aa: CAIKPGQGTSKNTEAFF
j_gene: TRBJ1-2; v_gene: TRBV27; d_gene: TRBD1; abundance: .; CDR3nt: TGTGCCAGCAGTTTATCCCCTGTCAGGGGGCAGGGCTACACCTTC; CDR3aa: CASSLSPVRGQGYTF
j_gene: TRBJ2-7; v_gene: TRBV10-2; d_gene: TRBD2; abundance: .; CDR3nt: TGCGCCAGCAGTCTGGCTAGCGGGGGCCGTACCTACGAGCAGTACTTC; CDR3aa: CASSLASGGRTYEQYF
j_gene: TRBJ2-7; v_gene: TRBV7-9; d_gene: .; abundance: .; CDR3nt: TGTGCCAGCAGCCCCGGCGGCAGCTCCTACGAGCAGTACTTC; CDR3aa: CASSPGGSSYEQYF
j_gene: TRBJ2-2; v_gene: TRBV2; d_gene: TRBD1; abundance: .; CDR3nt: TGTGCCAGCAGGTTCGCCCGGGACAGAGGGAACACCGGGGAGCTGTTTTTT; CDR3aa: CASRFARDRGNTGELFF
j_gene: TRBJ1-5; v_gene: TRBV28; d_gene: .; abundance: .; CDR3nt: TGTGCCAGCAGTCCTGGGGGCAGTAGCAATCAGCCCCAGCATTTT; CDR3aa: CASSPGGSSNQPQHF
j_gene: TRBJ2-1; v_gene: TRBV4-3; d_gene: TRBD2; abundance: .; CDR3nt: TGCGCCAGCAGCCAAGCCTGGCGGGAGGGTAACTACAATGAGCAGTTCTTC; CDR3aa: CASSQAWREGNYNEQFF
j_gene: TRBJ2-7; v_gene: TRBV6-1; d_gene: TRBD2; abundance: .; CDR3nt: TGTGCCAGCGACAGACTAGCGGGGATTTACGAGCAGTACTTC; CDR3aa: CASDRLAGIYEQYF
j_gene: TRBJ2-7; v_gene: TRBV27; d_gene: .; abundance: .; CDR3nt: TGTGCCAGCAGTTTGGTAGGGGGTGGCGAGCAGTACTTC; CDR3aa: CASSLVGGGEQYF
j_gene: TRBJ2-3; v_gene: TRBV5-1; d_gene: .; abundance: .; CDR3nt: TGCGCCAGCAGCTCATTTGGGCAGCAGATCACAGATACGCAGTATTTT; CDR3aa: CASSSFGQQITDTQYF
j_gene: TRBJ2-1; v_gene: TRBV11-2; d_gene: .; abundance: .; CDR3nt: TGTGCCAGCAGCCCTAGCTTCGCACAGGGTGGACGAGAGCAGTTCTTC; CDR3aa: CASSPSFAQGGREQFF
j_gene: TRBJ1-1; v_gene: TRBV5-4; d_gene: TRBD1; abundance: .; CDR3nt: TGTGCCAGCAGCACACGACAGGGAATGAACACTGAAGCTTTCTTT; CDR3aa: CASSTRQGMNTEAFF
j_gene: TRBJ2-3; v_gene: TRBV9; d_gene: .; abundance: .; CDR3nt: TGTGCCAGCAGCGTAACTGTTACAGATACGCAGTATTTT; CDR3aa: CASSVTVTDTQYF
j_gene: TRBJ2-7; v_gene: TRBV2; d_gene: TRBD1; abundance: .; CDR3nt: TGTGCCAGCAGTGGACAGGGGGTCTACGAGCAGTACTTC; CDR3aa: CASSGQGVYEQYF
j_gene: TRBJ2-1; v_gene: TRBV7-3; d_gene: TRBD2; abundance: .; CDR3nt: TGTGCCAGCAGCTGGTCGACTAGCGGGGGTTACAATGAGCAGTTCTTC; CDR3aa: CASSWSTSGGYNEQFF
j_gene: TRBJ2-1; v_gene: TRBV5-1; d_gene: .; abundance: .; CDR3nt: TGCGCCAGCAGCTTCCGAGATAGGGGGAGCATCCTTTACAATGAGCAGTTCTTC; CDR3aa: CASSFRDRGSILYNEQFF
j_gene: TRBJ2-7; v_gene: TRBV5-1; d_gene: TRBD1; abundance: .; CDR3nt: TGCGCCAGCAGCTTGGGGGACAGGGTCATCTACGAGCAGTACTTC; CDR3aa: CASSLGDRVIYEQYF
j_gene: TRBJ2-5; v_gene: TRBV5-4; d_gene: TRBD2; abundance: .; CDR3nt: TGTGCCAGCAGCCCGAGCGGGAGTAGCCAAGAGACCCAGTACTTC; CDR3aa: CASSPSGSSQETQYF
j_gene: TRBJ2-1; v_gene: TRBV4-3; d_gene: TRBD2; abundance: once; CDR3nt: TGCGCCAGCAGCCAAGACAGAGGGGGCGGAGGACTAGCGGTGGAGGAGCAGTTCTTC; CDR3aa: CASSQDRGGGGLAVEEQFF
j_gene: TRBJ2-3; v_gene: TRBV13; d_gene: .; abundance: .; CDR3nt: TGTGCCAGCAGCTTATCCGGTTCCACAGATACGCAGTATTTT; CDR3aa: CASSLSGSTDTQYF
j_gene: TRBJ2-2; v_gene: TRBV9; d_gene: .; abundance: .; CDR3nt: TGTGCCAGCAGCCCCGCGAACACCGGGGAGCTGTTTTTT; CDR3aa: CASSPANTGELFF
j_gene: TRBJ1-5; v_gene: TRBV19; d_gene: TRBD1; abundance: .; CDR3nt: TGTGCCAGTAGTCATCTCGAGGCCGGACAGGGACGTCAGCCCCAGCATTTT; CDR3aa: CASSHLEAGQGRQPQHF
j_gene: TRBJ2-1; v_gene: TRBV27; d_gene: .; abundance: .; CDR3nt: TGTGCCAGCAGTTTCAGAACCGGGACAAGGTATTACAATGAGCAGTTCTTC; CDR3aa: CASSFRTGTRYYNEQFF
j_gene: TRBJ1-2; v_gene: TRBV5-6; d_gene: TRBD1; abundance: .; CDR3nt: TGTGCCAGCAGCGGGGACAGGGTAGCTGAAGGCTACACCTTC; CDR3aa: CASSGDRVAEGYTF
j_gene: TRBJ2-5; v_gene: TRBV18; d_gene: TRBD2; abundance: .; CDR3nt: TGTGCCAGCTCACCGGGAGGGAACCAAGAGACCCAGTACTTC; CDR3aa: CASSPGGNQETQYF
j_gene: TRBJ2-1; v_gene: TRBV9; d_gene: TRBD2; abundance: .; CDR3nt: TGTGCCAGCAGCGTAGCAGCTAGCGGGGTCAATGAGCAGTTCTTC; CDR3aa: CASSVAASGVNEQFF
j_gene: TRBJ2-6; v_gene: TRBV30; d_gene: TRBD1; abundance: .; CDR3nt: TGTGCCTCCGGGACAGGGGCCTCTGGGGCCAACGTCCTGACTTTC; CDR3aa: CASGTGASGANVLTF
j_gene: TRBJ1-1; v_gene: TRBV18; d_gene: .; abundance: .; CDR3nt: TGTGCCAGCTCACCGGTACAGACGAACACTGAAGCTTTCTTT; CDR3aa: CASSPVQTNTEAFF
j_gene: TRBJ2-5; v_gene: TRBV6-6; d_gene: TRBD1; abundance: .; CDR3nt: TGTGCCAGCAGTTACGGGGCAGGGGGACACCAAGAGACCCAGTACTTC; CDR3aa: CASSYGAGGHQETQYF
j_gene: TRBJ2-1; v_gene: TRBV5-4; d_gene: TRBD2; abundance: .; CDR3nt: TGTGCCAGCAGCTTGTCAAGCGGGGGGACCTACAATGAGCAGTTCTTC; CDR3aa: CASSLSSGGTYNEQFF
j_gene: TRBJ2-3; v_gene: TRBV7-6; d_gene: TRBD2; abundance: .; CDR3nt: TGTGCCAGCAGCTTAATGGCAGCGGGAGGGCCAGATACGCAGTATTTT; CDR3aa: CASSLMAAGGPDTQYF
j_gene: TRBJ2-1; v_gene: TRBV2; d_gene: .; abundance: .; CDR3nt: TGTGCCAGCCATGGATTTCTTGGCGGAAGCTCCTACAATGAGCAGTTCTTC; CDR3aa: CASHGFLGGSSYNEQFF
j_gene: TRBJ2-1; v_gene: TRBV9; d_gene: TRBD2; abundance: .; CDR3nt: TGTGCCAGCAGCGACAGTATCGGGACTAGCGGGACTACTTACAATGAGCAGTTCTTC; CDR3aa: CASSDSIGTSGTTYNEQFF
j_gene: TRBJ2-2; v_gene: TRBV27; d_gene: TRBD1; abundance: .; CDR3nt: TGTGCCAGCAGTTTCGAGACAGGGGGCTTCGGGGAGCTGTTTTTT; CDR3aa: CASSFETGGFGELFF
j_gene: TRBJ1-1; v_gene: TRBV9; d_gene: TRBD1; abundance: .; CDR3nt: TGTGCCAGCAGCGTAGGGCCTGGGGGGGACAGGATGAACACTGAAGCTTTCTTT; CDR3aa: CASSVGPGGDRMNTEAFF
j_gene: TRBJ1-5; v_gene: TRBV18; d_gene: TRBD1; abundance: .; CDR3nt: TGTGCCAGCTCACCAGGGACAGATAGCAATCAGCCCCAGCATTTT; CDR3aa: CASSPGTDSNQPQHF
j_gene: TRBJ2-7; v_gene: TRBV9; d_gene: .; abundance: .; CDR3nt: TGTGCCAGCAGCGTAGCTCAGGGCTCCGAGCAGTACTTC; CDR3aa: CASSVAQGSEQYF